This T cell receptor (beta chain) came from a study of blood T cell repertoires in COVID-19. This CDR3 spans 13 amino acids. CDR1 MNHEY and CDR2 SVGAGI come from the germline V gene. The V end lost 1 base, the J end lost 7 bases, and 5 bases lay between the germline ends. This table comes from immunoSEQ multiplex PCR, and its TCRdb copy is limited to in-frame clones, with some not included. The sample holds more than 95,000 clones; 75% to 85% are singletons and the top ten take around a third. This receptor was obtained from a man aged 40-49 years with active or convalescent COVID-19. The specimen sequenced was peripheral blood. The chain uses TRBV6-5 and TRBJ1-6; D is ambiguous. The CDR3 DNA sequence: TGTGCCAGCAGTTACTACTTGAATTCACCCCTCCACTTT. Translating gives CASSYYLNSPLHF.